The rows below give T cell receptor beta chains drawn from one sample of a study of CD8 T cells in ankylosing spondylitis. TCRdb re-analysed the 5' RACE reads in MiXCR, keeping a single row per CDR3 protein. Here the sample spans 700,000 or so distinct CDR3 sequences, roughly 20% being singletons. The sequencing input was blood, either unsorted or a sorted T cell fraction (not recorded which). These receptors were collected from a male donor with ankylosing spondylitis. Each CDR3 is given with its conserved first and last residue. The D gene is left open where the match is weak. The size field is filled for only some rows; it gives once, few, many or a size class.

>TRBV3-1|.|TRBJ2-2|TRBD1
TGTGCCAGCAGGTATTGGACAGGGTCCGGGGAGCTGTTTTTT
CASRYWTGSGELFF
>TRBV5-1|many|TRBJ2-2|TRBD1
TGCGCCAGCACTCACCGGGACAGGGAGTCCGGGGAGCTGTTTTTT
CASTHRDRESGELFF
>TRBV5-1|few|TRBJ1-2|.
TGCGCCAGCAGCTCGGTAGCTAACTATGGCTACACCTTC
CASSSVANYGYTF
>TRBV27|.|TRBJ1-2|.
TGTGCCAGCAGTTTATCCGGGGGTAGCAGCTATGGCTACACCTTC
CASSLSGGSSYGYTF
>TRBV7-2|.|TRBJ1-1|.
TGTGCCAGCAGCTTACAGGGGAGTAGGACTGAAGCTTTCTTT
CASSLQGSRTEAFF
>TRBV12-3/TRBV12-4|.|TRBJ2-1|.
TGTGCCAGCAGTCTCCGGGCCCTCATGGGTGAGCAGTTCTTC
CASSLRALMGEQFF
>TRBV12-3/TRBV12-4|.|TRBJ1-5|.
TGTGCCAGCAGTTTTCGGGTTGGGCCCCAGCATTTT
CASSFRVGPQHF
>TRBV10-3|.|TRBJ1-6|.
TGTGCCATCAGTGCGACGGGACATTCTAGCTCCTATAATTCACCCCTCCACTTT
CAISATGHSSSYNSPLHF
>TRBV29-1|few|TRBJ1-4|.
TGCAGCGTTGGGCACGGGGAGGTTGGTGAAAAACTGTTTTTT
CSVGHGEVGEKLFF
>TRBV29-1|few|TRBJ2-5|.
TGCAGCGTTGAAGATCAAAGGGGACATAGAGAAGAGACCCAGTACTTC
CSVEDQRGHREETQYF